This is a list of T cell receptor beta chains from one sample in a study of T cell responses to AZD1222 COVID-19 vaccine. Sequencing used immunoSEQ multiplex PCR; TCRdb keeps in-frame clones, though not all of them. This table holds about 120,000 clones, 75% to 90% found once. The input for sequencing was peripheral blood, taken on day 0 of AZD1222 vaccination. All receptors derive from an adult in good health. Both conserved end residues are trimmed from each CDR3. Only part of the rows carry a size: once, few, many, or a class if the clone is expanded.

v_gene	abundance	j_gene	CDR3aa
TRBV7-2	.	TRBJ2-3	ATTGQGRDTQY
TRBV7-2	.	TRBJ1-2	ASSEAASNYGYT
TRBV7-8	.	TRBJ2-1	ASSLGGLAASGTPEF
TRBV28	.	TRBJ2-1	ASSFFAAGWQEQF
TRBV3-1/TRBV3-2	.	TRBJ2-6	ASSLRGSGANVLT
TRBV4-1	.	TRBJ2-7	ASSYVLGGPTRYEQY
TRBV7-6	.	TRBJ1-5	ASSLRQGAKSARNQPQH
TRBV30	.	TRBJ2-7	AWSKNRVSYEQY
TRBV6-2/TRBV6-3	.	TRBJ1-5	ASSYLSGLSNQPQH
TRBV18	.	TRBJ1-1	ASSFDSNTEAF
TRBV27	.	TRBJ1-1	ASSLWTGTSEAF
TRBV5-1	.	TRBJ1-4	ASSLDRGDEKLF
TRBV7-2	once	TRBJ1-6	ASSLAGQITPLH